This T cell receptor beta chain originates from a study of shared clonotypes between healthy human individuals. All donors qualified as healthy HIV-negative adults and had experienced no recent acute infections or vaccinations. The method was immunoSEQ multiplex PCR; TCRdb's version includes in-frame clones alone and lacks a portion of them. The table has around 1,100,000 clones, approximately 77% seen once. Trimming took 1 base from V and 0 from J, leaving 6 bases between them. CDR1 is SEHNR and CDR2 is FQNEAQ in the germline V gene (reference sequence). The CDR3 sequence is 14 residues long. Turning to this clone: The same CDR3 is also encoded by other DNA sequences in this sample.

The chain is built from TRBV7-9 and TRBJ1-1, with no clear D. Material for sequencing was memory CD4+ T cells from PBMCs. Stated subset: CD45RA-negative fraction. This receptor was taken from a man aged 18 to 29 in good health. Some clones in this sample may be carry-over from other donors' samples. The CDR3 nucleotides read TGTGCCAGCAGCTTAGTCGGGCTGAACACTGAAGCTTTCTTT. Its translation is CASSLVGLNTEAFF.